This T cell receptor beta chain is from a study of blood T cells in healthy people across ages. Whole-study findings and limits: Diversity was higher, and naive CD4+ cells more numerous, in long-lived donors than in aged donors. Per-million-T-cell TCR beta diversity fell roughly linearly with age.

With a J-beta primer mix and a sample-barcoded 5' primer, a second PCR ran about 6 to 11 cycles. Via MiXCR, TCRdb re-called the 5' RACE reads, giving one row per CDR3 protein. The sample consists of some 700,000 distinct CDR3 sequences, about 42% of them appearing once. V was cut by 4 bases and J by 5 bases, with 10 bases left in between. The length of the CDR3 is 13 residues. CDR1 SGHRS and CDR2 YFSETQ come from the germline V gene. This clonotype was counted only a few times. The target antigen is unknown. The receptor's source is a woman aged 55-75 years in good health. The rearrangement uses TRBV5-1 and TRBJ2-1, with D possibly matching TRBD2 (6 bases). Specimen: blood. CDR3 sequence: CASSVWGDNEQFF. Written as DNA, the CDR3 is TGCGCCAGCAGCGTGTGGGGGGACAATGAGCAGTTCTTC. The full variable domain, rest sourced from reference TRBV5-1 and TRBJ2-1, is KAGVTQTPRYLIKTRGQQVTLSCSPISGHRSVSWYQQTPGQGLQFLFEYFSETQRNKGNFPGRFSGRQFSNSRSEMNVSTLELGDSALYLCASSVWGDNEQFFGPGTRLTVL.